The rows below give T cell receptor beta chains drawn from one sample of a study of cytomegalovirus exposure and HLA in healthy donors. The protocol was immunoSEQ multiplex PCR, while the TCRdb copy is restricted to in-frame clones and leaves out a portion. The sample has about 150,000 clones; about four fifths are singletons. The sample consisted of PBMCs. The receptors shown here come from a male donor in good health and CMV-seronegative. CDR3s include the opening cysteine and the closing phenylalanine or tryptophan. Fields, in order: clone size, J gene, V gene, CDR3 protein. Not all rows give a size; the values are once, few, many and, for expanded clones, a class.

few TRBJ1-3 TRBV6-6 CASSYSGVSGNTIYF
few TRBJ2-1 TRBV19 CASSRATSGGAKQFF
NA TRBJ2-7 TRBV27 CASSLIRERGYEQYF
NA TRBJ2-7 TRBV6-1 CASSEGRAYEQYF
NA TRBJ1-1 TRBV6-5 CASTGQGAGEAFF
NA TRBJ1-3 TRBV9 CASSVATRRDGNTIYF
NA TRBJ1-2 TRBV7-9 CASSSKDRDYGYTF
NA TRBJ2-2 TRBV4-3 CASSQDGAGGRTGELFF
few TRBJ1-2 TRBV4-3 CASSQAGTGDGYTF
NA TRBJ2-7 TRBV7-9 CASSEWDNEQYF
NA TRBJ1-5 TRBV12-2 CASRLEGQDPLPQHF
NA TRBJ1-1 TRBV5-4 CASSLGGGQGNTEAFF
NA TRBJ1-5 TRBV2 CASSGTGGEQPQHF
NA TRBJ2-5 TRBV7-2 CASSLAGWMETQYF
NA TRBJ1-2 TRBV5-4 CASSMAGASSLYGYTF
NA TRBJ2-5 TRBV29-1 CSVVRNRETQYF
NA TRBJ2-7 TRBV7-9 CASSLGQDEQYF
NA TRBJ2-5 TRBV5-1 CASSLGGTSGTQETQYF
NA NA TRBV30 CAWSPQGGYEQYF
NA TRBJ2-5 TRBV9 CASSVAGRATQYF
NA TRBJ2-2 TRBV7-9 CASSLVKGRHTGELFF
once TRBJ2-7 TRBV7-2 CASSRDSLYEQYF
NA TRBJ1-5 TRBV19 CASSKEEGNQPQHF
NA TRBJ2-5 TRBV9 CASSVVGGETQYF
NA TRBJ2-7 TRBV12-5 CASGFVGGTGQYF
NA TRBJ1-2 TRBV5-1 CASSSYPTERVSYGYTF
NA TRBJ2-7 TRBV12-5 CASAWDRGYEQYF
NA TRBJ1-5 TRBV30 CAWSRGNQPQHF
NA TRBJ2-4 TRBV19 CASSISQGSLIRYF